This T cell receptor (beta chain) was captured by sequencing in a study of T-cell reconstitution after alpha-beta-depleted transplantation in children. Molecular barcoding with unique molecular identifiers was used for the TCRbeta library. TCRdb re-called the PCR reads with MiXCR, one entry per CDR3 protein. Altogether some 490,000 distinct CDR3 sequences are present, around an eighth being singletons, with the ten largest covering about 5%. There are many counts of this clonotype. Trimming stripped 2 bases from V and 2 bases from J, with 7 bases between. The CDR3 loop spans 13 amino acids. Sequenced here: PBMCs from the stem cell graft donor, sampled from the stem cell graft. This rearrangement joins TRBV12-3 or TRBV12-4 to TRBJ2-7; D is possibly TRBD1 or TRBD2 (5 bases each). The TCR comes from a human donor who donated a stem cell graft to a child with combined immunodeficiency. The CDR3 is CASSLMGAYEQYF. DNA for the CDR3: TGTGCCAGCAGTTTAATGGGGGCCTACGAGCAGTACTTC.